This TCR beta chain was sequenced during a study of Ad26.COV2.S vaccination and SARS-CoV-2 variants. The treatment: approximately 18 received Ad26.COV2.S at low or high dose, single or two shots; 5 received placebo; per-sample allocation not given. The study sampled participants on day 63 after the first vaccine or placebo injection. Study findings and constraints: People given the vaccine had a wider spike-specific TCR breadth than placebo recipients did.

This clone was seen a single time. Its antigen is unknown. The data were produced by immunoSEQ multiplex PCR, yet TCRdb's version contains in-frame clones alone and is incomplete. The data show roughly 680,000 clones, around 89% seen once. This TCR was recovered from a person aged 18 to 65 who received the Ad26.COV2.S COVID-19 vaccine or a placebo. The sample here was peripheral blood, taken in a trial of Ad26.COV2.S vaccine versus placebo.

The CDR3 coding sequence is TGTGCCAGCTCGGGGGGGACCACCTACGAGCAGTACTTC. Residues: CASSGGTTYEQYF. J is TRBJ2-7 and V is TRBV18, with 7 bases aligning to TRBD2. The CDR3 covers 13 residues. The junction had 4 bases not matched to a gene; V was cut back by 6 bases and J by 2 bases. CDR1 and CDR2 from the germline V gene are KGHSH and LQKENI.